This T cell receptor (beta chain) was sequenced during a study of blood T cells in healthy people across ages. The germline V gene encodes CDR1 SGHAT and CDR2 FQNNGV. The CDR3 is 14 residues long. V was clipped by 4 bases and J by 10 bases, with 17 bases between them. A second PCR of 7 to 11 cycles used a sample-barcoded 5' primer and a J-beta primer mix. One entry per CDR3 protein results from TCRdb running MiXCR on the 5' RACE reads. The sample lists about 1,500,000 distinct CDR3 sequences, roughly 40% occurring once. The sample was blood. V is TRBV11-2 and J is TRBJ2-1; a possible D gene is TRBD1 (6 bases). This receptor was taken from a woman aged 18-29 years in good health. The CDR3 nucleotides read TGTGCCAGCAGCTCTGACGGCAGGGGTCGGGAGCAGTTCTTC. This encodes CASSSDGRGREQFF.